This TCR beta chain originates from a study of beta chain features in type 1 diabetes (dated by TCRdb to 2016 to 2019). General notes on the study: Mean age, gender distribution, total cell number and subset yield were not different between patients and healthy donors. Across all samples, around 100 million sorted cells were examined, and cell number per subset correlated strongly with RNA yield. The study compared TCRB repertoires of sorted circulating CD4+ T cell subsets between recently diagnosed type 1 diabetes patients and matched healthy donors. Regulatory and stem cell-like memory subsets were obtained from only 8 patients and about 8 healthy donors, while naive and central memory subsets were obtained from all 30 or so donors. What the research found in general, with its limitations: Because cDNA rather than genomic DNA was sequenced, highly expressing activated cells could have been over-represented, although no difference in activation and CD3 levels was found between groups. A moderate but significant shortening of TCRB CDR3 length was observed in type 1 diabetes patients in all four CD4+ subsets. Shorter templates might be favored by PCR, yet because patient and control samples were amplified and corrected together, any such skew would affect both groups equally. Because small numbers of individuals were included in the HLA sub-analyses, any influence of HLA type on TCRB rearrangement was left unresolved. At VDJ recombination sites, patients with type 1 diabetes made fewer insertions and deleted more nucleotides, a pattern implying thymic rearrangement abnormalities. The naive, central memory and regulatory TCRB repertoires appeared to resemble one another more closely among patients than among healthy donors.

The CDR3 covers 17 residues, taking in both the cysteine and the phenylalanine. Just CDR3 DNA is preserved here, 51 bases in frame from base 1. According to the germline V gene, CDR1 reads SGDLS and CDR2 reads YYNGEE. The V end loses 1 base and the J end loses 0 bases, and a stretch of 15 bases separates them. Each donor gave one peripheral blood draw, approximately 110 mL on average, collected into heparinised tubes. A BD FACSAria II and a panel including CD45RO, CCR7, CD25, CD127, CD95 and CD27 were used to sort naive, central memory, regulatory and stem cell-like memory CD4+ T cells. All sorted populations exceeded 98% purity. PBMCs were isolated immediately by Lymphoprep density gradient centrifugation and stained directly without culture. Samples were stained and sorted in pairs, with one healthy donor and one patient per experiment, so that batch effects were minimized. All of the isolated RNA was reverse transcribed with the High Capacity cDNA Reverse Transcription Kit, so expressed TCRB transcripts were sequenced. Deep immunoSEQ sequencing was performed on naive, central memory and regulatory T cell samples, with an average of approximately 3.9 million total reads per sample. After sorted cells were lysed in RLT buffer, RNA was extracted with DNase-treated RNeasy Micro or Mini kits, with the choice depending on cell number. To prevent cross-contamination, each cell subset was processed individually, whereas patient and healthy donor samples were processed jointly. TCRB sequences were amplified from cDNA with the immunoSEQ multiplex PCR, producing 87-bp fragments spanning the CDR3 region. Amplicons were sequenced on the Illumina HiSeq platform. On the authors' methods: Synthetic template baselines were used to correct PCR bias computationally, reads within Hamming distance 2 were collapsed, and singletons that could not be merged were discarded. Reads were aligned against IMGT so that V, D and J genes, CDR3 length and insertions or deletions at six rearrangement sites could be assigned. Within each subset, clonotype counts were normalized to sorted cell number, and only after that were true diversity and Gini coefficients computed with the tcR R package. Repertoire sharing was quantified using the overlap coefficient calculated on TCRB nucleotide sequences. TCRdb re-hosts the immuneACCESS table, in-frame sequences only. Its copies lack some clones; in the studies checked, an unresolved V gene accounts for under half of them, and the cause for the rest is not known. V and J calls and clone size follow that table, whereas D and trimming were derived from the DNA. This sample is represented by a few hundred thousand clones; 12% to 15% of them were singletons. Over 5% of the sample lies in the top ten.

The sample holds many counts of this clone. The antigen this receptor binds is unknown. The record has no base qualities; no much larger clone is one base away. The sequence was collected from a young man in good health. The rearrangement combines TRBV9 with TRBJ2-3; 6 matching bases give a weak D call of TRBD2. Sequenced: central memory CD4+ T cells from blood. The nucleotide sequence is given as TGTGCCAGCAGCGTACGGGGGATAGACCTCAGCACAGATACGCAGTATTTT. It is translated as CASSVRGIDLSTDTQYF. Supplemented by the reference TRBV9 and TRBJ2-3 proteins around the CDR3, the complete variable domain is DSGVTQTPKHLITATGQRVTLRCSPRSGDLSVYWYQQSLDQGLQFLIQYYNGEERAKGNILERFSAQQFPDLHSELNLSSLELGDSALYFCASSVRGIDLSTDTQYFGPGTRLTVL.